This T cell receptor (beta chain) was identified in a study of shared clonotypes between healthy human individuals. The method was immunoSEQ multiplex PCR; TCRdb's version includes in-frame clones alone and lacks a portion of them. This table holds more than 2 million clones, about 95% found once. CD45RO-negative, CCR7-positively selected cells formed the naive CD8 fraction, excluding terminally differentiated effector memory CD45RA+ cells. Specimen: naive CD8+ T cells sorted from blood. This TCR came from a man younger than 30 in good health.

CDR3 in amino acids: CATRTVRNTEAFF. DNA for the CDR3: TGTGCCACCCGGACAGTCAGGAACACTGAAGCTTTCTTT. This sequence joins TRBV28 and TRBJ1-1; D may be TRBD1 (6 bases). CDR1 is MDHEN, CDR2 SYDVKM, per germline. CDR3 length equals 13 residues. V lost 10 bases and J lost 1, with 13 bases in between.